The clone carrying this TCR beta chain was seen a few times. The sample originates from a study of blood T cells in healthy people across ages. It was with a sample-barcoded 5' primer and a J-beta primer mix that a second PCR of roughly 7 to 12 cycles was run. Each CDR3 protein gets one entry after TCRdb re-called the 5' RACE reads with MiXCR. The sample holds over a million distinct CDR3 sequences, approximately 40% seen once. This CDR3 spans 15 amino acids. CDR1 is ENHRY and CDR2 is SYGVKD in the germline V gene. This chain links TRBV10-3 with TRBJ2-4; 9 nucleotides line up with TRBD2. The DNA end is more similar to TRBJ2-5, so the J call may be wrong. The TCR originated in a woman younger than 30 in good health. The sample taken for sequencing was blood. For the CDR3, the DNA is TGTGCGATAAACTCCGGAACTAGCGGGCAAGAGACCCAGTACTTC. This codes for CAINSGTSGQETQYF.